A selection of T cell receptor beta chains follows, all from one sample in a study of blood T cell repertoires in COVID-19. Assay used: immunoSEQ multiplex PCR; TCRdb lists only in-frame clones, some missing. The table has a few hundred thousand clones, roughly 87% seen once. The sample was PBMCs or T cells enriched from blood (not recorded which). All receptors derive from a man between 18 and 29 years old who had recovered from COVID-19. Each CDR3 is given with its conserved first and last residue. The D gene is left open where the match is weak. Only some rows state a clone size, as once, few, many or a class for expanded clones.

j_gene	len	v_gene	abundance	d_gene	CDR3nt	CDR3aa
TRBJ2-7	14	TRBV5-5	-	TRBD2	TGTGCCAGCAGCCCCAGGGAGGGGCGAAACGAGCAGTACTTC	CASSPREGRNEQYF
TRBJ1-6	13	TRBV6-5	once	-	TGTGCCAGCAGTTACGGGCAGCGGCCACCCCTCCACTTT	CASSYGQRPPLHF
TRBJ2-1	16	TRBV13	-	TRBD2	TGTGCCAGCAGCCCTCAGGGAGCGGGATCGGGCAATGAGCAGTTCTTC	CASSPQGAGSGNEQFF
TRBJ1-1	13	TRBV7-8	few	-	TGTGCCAGCAGCTATTCTCGGGACACTGAAGCTTTCTTT	CASSYSRDTEAFF
TRBJ1-3	16	TRBV6-5	-	-	TGTGCCAGCAGTTACGGTGGTGGCATCTCTGGAAACACCATATATTTT	CASSYGGGISGNTIYF
TRBJ2-3	12	TRBV29-1	-	-	TGCAGCGTTGCCAGGGATACAGATACGCAGTATTTT	CSVARDTDTQYF
TRBJ2-4	13	TRBV7-2	-	TRBD2	TGTGCCAGCAGCTCTCTAGCGGGAGGGCTCCAGTACTTC	CASSSLAGGLQYF
TRBJ1-5	14	TRBV19	once	TRBD1	TGTGCCAGTAGTATGGGACAGAACAATCAGCCCCAGCATTTT	CASSMGQNNQPQHF
TRBJ1-1	13	TRBV9	-	-	TGTGCCAGCAGCCAACAGGGAAGGACTGAAGCTTTCTTT	CASSQQGRTEAFF
TRBJ1-2	16	TRBV15	-	TRBD1	TGTGCCACCAGCAGGGCCGGGACAGAAAATAACTATGGCTACACCTTC	CATSRAGTENNYGYTF
TRBJ1-1	15	TRBV18	once	-	TGTGCCAGCTCACTCCGAACAGGGCAATATTCTGAAGCTTTCTTT	CASSLRTGQYSEAFF
TRBJ2-7	14	TRBV27	-	TRBD2	TGTGCCAGTGGGACTAGCGGGGATTCCTACGAGCAGTACTTC	CASGTSGDSYEQYF
TRBJ2-7	15	TRBV7-9	-	TRBD2	TGTGCCAGCAGCCAACTAGCGGAAATCACCTACGAGCAGTACTTC	CASSQLAEITYEQYF
TRBJ1-2	15	TRBV7-8	-	TRBD1	TGTGCCAGCAGCTTAGTAGGACAGGGGGGTTATGGCTACACCTTC	CASSLVGQGGYGYTF
TRBJ1-2	13	TRBV10-3	-	-	TGTGCCTACATGGCGGGCGAGATGGGTGGCTACACCTTC	CAYMAGEMGGYTF
TRBJ2-3	15	TRBV15	-	TRBD1	TGTGCCACCAGCAGAAAGACAGGGTCGGGAGATACGCAGTATTTT	CATSRKTGSGDTQYF
TRBJ2-7	12	TRBV11-2	-	TRBD2	TGTGCCAGCAGCCAAGGGAGGGCCGAGCAGTACTTC	CASSQGRAEQYF
TRBJ2-7	17	TRBV11-3	-	-	TGTGCCAGCAGCTTAGATGCTCGCCAGGGTAGTTGGCGCGAGCAGTACTTC	CASSLDARQGSWREQYF
TRBJ2-7	16	TRBV11-2	-	TRBD2	TGTGCCAGCAGCTTAGCCGCCAGCGGGAGGGGCTACGAGCAGTACTTC	CASSLAASGRGYEQYF
TRBJ2-3	15	TRBV9	-	-	TGTGCCAGCAGCGTACTAACAGTTTCCACAGATACGCAGTATTTT	CASSVLTVSTDTQYF
TRBJ2-7	15	TRBV11-2	-	-	TGTGCCAGCAGGACTTTTCGGGGGACCCACTACGAGCAGTACTTC	CASRTFRGTHYEQYF